This TCR beta chain was sequenced during a study of cytomegalovirus exposure and HLA in healthy donors. This CDR3 is 14 amino acids long. Germline CDR1 is SGHTA and CDR2 is FQGTGA. The V and J ends lost 1 base and 4 bases respectively, with 10 bases between them. This clone was detected once. What it binds is unknown. Study findings and constraints: Confirmation in vitro established that three CMV-associated chains were specific for CMV antigens. Cytomegalovirus association was assigned to about 150 TCR beta chains. Earlier analysis yielded a pattern in which most TCR beta V segments were productive about 87% or about 30% of the time. For TCR beta chains, V- and J-gene trimming was later linked to a missense DCLRE1C variant.

The PCR made use of 60 Vbeta and 13 Jbeta primers. The method was immunoSEQ multiplex PCR; TCRdb's version includes in-frame clones alone and lacks a portion of them. The top ten hold 1% of the sample, which has 170,000 or so clones, about four fifths seen once. Sequences were obtained from PBMCs. This TCR derives from a woman between 50 and 59 years old in good health and CMV-seropositive. The chain has TRBV7-3 and TRBJ1-1; TRBD1 might be the D (5 bases). The CDR3 DNA reads TGTGCCAGCAGCTTAATGGCAGGGCCCACTGAAGCTTTCTTT. This encodes CASSLMAGPTEAFF.